Below, 20 T cell receptor beta chains from the same sample are listed, as sequenced in a study of tumor and adjacent non-tumor tissue in lung cancer listed by TCRdb under 2018. RNA was extracted from bulk unsorted tissue and checked for quality with a NanoDrop ND-1000 and an Agilent 2100. The protocol used for the library was multiplex PCR. Data came from an Illumina HiSeq 2500. TCRbeta libraries were built by three rounds of nested PCR using primers (Table S4), following protocols modified from ARM-PCR. TCRdb cleaned the public reads at Q25 with fastp, built clones with MiXCR and kept in-frame beta chains. A single entry per CDR3 protein holds the most common genes and DNA from its merged rows. Counted in this sample were under 150,000 distinct CDR3 sequences; 60% to 70% of them appeared once. Of the sample, 18% falls within the top ten clones. Material: lung tumor tissue. The receptors were sampled from a man between 60 and 75 years old with small cell lung cancer.

Remarks on this clonotype: One junction end does not reproduce the germline sequence, and a read error may be involved. This chain joins TRBV6-5 and TRBJ1-1; possible D gene TRBD1, 5 bases. The CDR3 runs to 13 residues. Germline CDR1 is MNHEY and CDR2 is SVGAGI. The CDR3 here is CASRQTVKTDAFF. DNA of the CDR3: TGTGCCAGCAGGCAGACAGTGAAGACTGATGCTTTCTTT.

The V gene is TRBV6-6, the J gene TRBJ2-1; 11 positions match TRBD1. This CDR3 is 15 amino acids long. The ends lost 6 bases at V and 9 bases at J; junction bases unmatched: 10. From germline, CDR1 is MNHNY and CDR2 SVGAGI (reference sequence). The CDR3 DNA sequence: TGTGCCAGCAGATATCCCGGACAGGGGGCCTGTGAGCAGTTCTTC. Its translation is CASRYPGQGACEQFF.

This clonotype has a handful of counts. A much larger clonotype is one base distant, so this may be a read error. The chain carries TRBV11-2 and TRBJ2-3; tentative D call: TRBD1 (6 bases). The length of the CDR3 is 14 residues. Germline CDR1 reads SGHAT; CDR2 reads FQNNGV. The CDR3 loop is CASKVGGGTGTQYF. The CDR3 DNA is TGTGCCAGCAAGGTAGGGGGTGGCACAGGTACGCAGTATTTT. Filled out from reference TRBV11-2 and TRBJ2-3, the complete variable domain reads EAGVAQSPRYKIIEKRQSVAFWCNPISGHATLYWYQQILGQGPKLLIQFQNNGVVDDSQLPKDRFSAERLKGVDSTLKIQPAKLEDSAVYLCASKVGGGTGTQYFGPGTRLTVL.

This clonotype was counted between two and nine times. The chain has TRBV5-1 and TRBJ2-1; tentatively, D is TRBD2 (6 bases). Germline loops: CDR1 SGHRS, CDR2 YFSETQ. V was trimmed by 2 bases and J by 1 base, leaving 22 bases between them. The CDR3 runs to 19 residues. For the CDR3, the DNA is TGCGCCAGCAGCTTCGAGGGAGGCCCTTTGGGGGGTTCCTACAATGAGCAGTTCTTC. The encoded protein is CASSFEGGPLGGSYNEQFF. Filled out from reference TRBV5-1 and TRBJ2-1, the complete variable domain reads KAGVTQTPRYLIKTRGQQVTLSCSPISGHRSVSWYQQTPGQGLQFLFEYFSETQRNKGNFPGRFSGRQFSNSRSEMNVSTLELGDSALYLCASSFEGGPLGGSYNEQFFGPGTRLTVL.

The chain has TRBV20-1 and TRBJ2-5, with D perhaps assigned TRBD1 or TRBD2 (5 bases each). The CDR3 extends over 14 amino acids. Germline V gene lookup returns CDR1 DFQATT and CDR2 SNEGSKA (reference sequence). The germline V and J ends were trimmed by 5 bases and 7 bases, with 20 bases remaining between them. CDR3 DNA sequence: TGCAGTGCTGGAGCAAGCGTGAGGGGTGGGACCCAGTACTTC. This codes for CSAGASVRGGTQYF.

This clonotype was recorded once. The germline gene is not matched at one end of the junction; a read error may be the cause. The chain recombines TRBV20-1 with TRBJ2-5; 9 positions agree with TRBD2. Germline CDR1 reads DFQATT; CDR2 reads SNEGSKA (reference sequence). The CDR3 loop spans 14 amino acids. Here the CDR3 DNA reads TGCGGTGCTATCTGGACTAGCGTAAAAGAGACCCAGTACTTC. It yields the protein CGAIWTSVKETQYF.

For this clonotype: A read error may explain this, as a much larger clone is one base away. J is TRBJ2-7 and V is TRBV5-4; D is perhaps TRBD1 or TRBD2 (5 bases each). The germline V gene has CDR1 SGHNT and CDR2 YYREEE (reference sequence). CDR3 size: 12 residues. CDR3 bases: TGTGCCAGCAGCCGCACAGGAGGCGAGAAGTACTTC. This codes for CASSRTGGEKYF.

This clonotype was observed once. This chain links TRBV20-1 with TRBJ2-1; D could derive from TRBD1 or TRBD2 (5 bases each). From germline, CDR1 is DFQATT and CDR2 SNEGSKA (reference sequence). This CDR3 comprises 16 residues. V dropped 5 bases and J dropped 1 base, with 18 bases sitting between them. The CDR3 DNA follows: TGCAGTGCTGGAGGACTTACAGGAAATTCCTACAATGAGCAGTTCTTC. Translated, it gives CSAGGLTGNSYNEQFF.

Regarding this clonotype: This may be a read error, as it is one base from a much larger clone. Lacking the conserved final phenylalanine or tryptophan, this CDR3 likely reflects a read error. The gene calls are TRBV5-5 and TRBJ2-2; D unclear. Deletions cut 4 bases from V and 0 bases from J, with 13 bases between. Germline V gene sequence: CDR1 SGHKS, CDR2 YYEKEE (reference sequence). This CDR3 is 16 amino acids long. DNA for the CDR3: TGTGCCAGCAGCATTAAGAGGCTAGCGAACACCGGGGAGCTGTTTTCT. Residues: CASSIKRLANTGELFS.

This clonotype was picked up a small number of times. As the CDR3 is not closed by the conserved phenylalanine or tryptophan, this likely results from a read error. The DNA of the CDR3 is TGCAGTGCTAAAAGGCCTAGCGGGTACAATGAGCAGTTCTCC. This codes for CSAKRPSGYNEQFS. The rearrangement links TRBV20-1 to TRBJ2-1; 8 nucleotides line up with TRBD2. The CDR3 covers 14 residues. CDR1 is DFQATT, CDR2 SNEGSKA, per germline (reference sequence). Trimming at V came to 4 bases and at J to 4 bases, leaving 6 bases not matched to a gene.

Turning to this clonotype: At one boundary the junction diverges from the germline segment, which might be a read error. The V and J genes are TRBV20-1 and TRBJ1-2; 7 nucleotides align to TRBD1. Germline loops: CDR1 DFQATT, CDR2 SNEGSKA (reference sequence). The CDR3 consists of 13 residues. CDR3 protein: CSARGTGEGGCTF. For the CDR3, the DNA is TGCAGTGCTAGAGGCACAGGGGAGGGCGGCTGCACCTTC.

In nucleotides, the CDR3 is TGTGCCAGCAGTGCCGGGACCGTGCAGGCAGATACGCAGTATTTT. The encoded protein is CASSAGTVQADTQYF. This rearrangement joins TRBV6-1 to TRBJ2-3, with D perhaps TRBD1 or TRBD2 (5 bases each). The germline V gene has CDR1 MNHNS and CDR2 SASEGT. V lost 4 bases, J lost 4 bases, and 15 bases lay in between. This CDR3 has 15 residues.

Comment on this clonotype: This may arise from a read error, as a much more abundant clone is one base away. This chain connects TRBV5-4 to TRBJ2-1, with 7 bases that match TRBD1. The CDR3 length is 12 residues. The V gene's germline CDR1 is SGHNT and CDR2 YYREEE (reference sequence). Trimming removed 8 bases from V and 11 bases from J; junction bases left unmatched: 10. The CDR3 region is CARSPRDRQQFF. CDR3 DNA: TGTGCCAGAAGCCCTAGGGACAGACAGCAGTTCTTC.

Comments on this clonotype: Relative to the germline gene, one junction end is altered; a read error may explain this. This chain links TRBV4-2 with TRBJ2-1; 8 bases align to TRBD2. This CDR3 has 16 amino acids. The germline CDR1 and CDR2 sequences are LGHNA and YNFKEQ. This chain's CDR3 is CARSQGAGGSYNEQFF. CDR3 in DNA: TGTGCCAGGAGCCAAGGGGCGGGAGGAAGTTACAATGAGCAGTTCTTC.

V usage is TRBV5-6 and J usage is TRBJ2-1; 8 positions agree with TRBD2. This CDR3 is built from 16 residues. V lost 4 bases, J lost 3 bases, and 9 bases stayed unmatched. Germline CDR1 reads SGHDT; CDR2 reads YYEEEE. The CDR3 DNA is TGTGCCAGCAGCGCCGACGGGGGGGAAATCTACAATGAGCAGTTCTTC. This translates into CASSADGGEIYNEQFF.

Here the CDR3 reads CATSDGDGTQYF. The CDR3 nucleotides read TGTGCCACTTCTGACGGAGACGGTACGCAGTATTTT. V and J are TRBV6-1 and TRBJ2-3; D is uncertain. Germline lookup yields CDR1 MNHNS and CDR2 SASEGT. This CDR3 has 12 amino acids. Deletions cut 10 bases from V and 8 bases from J, with 16 bases between.

This clonotype was seen more than once but under ten times. Since the CDR3 does not end with the conserved phenylalanine or tryptophan, this likely comes from a read error. The chain carries TRBV20-1 and TRBJ1-2; perhaps TRBD1 as D (5 bases). This CDR3 comprises 12 residues. CDR1 is DFQATT, CDR2 SNEGSKA, per germline (reference sequence). For the CDR3, the DNA is TGCAGAGCAGCGCGACAGACGTATGGCTACACCTCC. Its translation: CRAARQTYGYTS.

The V call is TRBV10-3, the J call TRBJ1-1; 7 bases map to TRBD1. The trim removed 4 bases at V and 7 bases at J, leaving 3 bases unmatched. The germline V gene has CDR1 ENHRY and CDR2 SYGVKD. The CDR3 runs 12 residues. The CDR3 reads CAISVTGIEAFF. CDR3 coding DNA: TGTGCCATCAGTGTGACAGGGATTGAAGCTTTCTTT.

The CDR3 region is CASSPKGGGVGQRETQYF. CDR3 DNA: TGTGCCAGCAGTCCCAAGGGAGGGGGAGTGGGGCAGAGGGAGACCCAGTACTTC. V and J are TRBV12-3 or TRBV12-4 and TRBJ2-5, with TRBD2 as a possible D gene (7 bases). V lost 5 bases and J lost 5, with 27 bases in between. This CDR3 region has 18 residues.

For this clonotype: One end of the junction varies from germline; a read error may be responsible. The chain recombines TRBV5-4 with TRBJ2-3; TRBD1 aligns across 10 bases. Germline V gene lookup returns CDR1 SGHNT and CDR2 YYREEE (reference sequence). The length of the CDR3 is 17 residues. CDR3 region: CAGSRAGTGDQTDTQYF. DNA for the CDR3: TGTGCCGGCAGTAGGGCTGGGACAGGGGACCAAACAGATACGCAGTATTTT.